These 24 T cell receptor beta chains originate from one sample sequenced in a study of vaccination and CD4 T cells after COVID-19. Cultured CD4+ T cell DNA was sequenced using the Oncomine TCR Beta short-read assay. One entry per CDR3 protein results from TCRdb running MiXCR on the PCR reads. Here the sample spans around 21,000 distinct CDR3 sequences, 60% being singletons. The treatment here: approximately 10-day PBMC culture with coronavirus spike peptide pools or control peptides (ViraFEST assay). These receptors are not linked to any known antigen. Sample: CD4+ T cells from blood, cultured in vitro, taken after SARS-CoV-2 vaccination. The receptors were sampled from a human donor who had recovered from COVID-19.

V usage is TRBV7-8 and J usage is TRBJ1-6; tentative D call: TRBD1 (5 bases). The CDR3 is made up of 15 amino acids. CDR1 and CDR2 (germline): SGHVS, FQNEAQ. Trimming took 5 bases from V and 7 from J, leaving 15 bases between them. The CDR3: CASSPENSGNSPLHF. CDR3 in DNA: TGTGCCAGCAGCCCCGAAAATTCAGGGAATTCACCCCTCCACTTT.

This clonotype was seen more than once but under ten times. The chain joins TRBV11-3 to TRBJ2-3, with D possibly being TRBD1 or TRBD2 (6 bases each). The V gene's germline CDR1 is SGHNT and CDR2 YENEEA. The V and J ends lost 8 bases and 7 bases respectively, with 13 bases between them. The CDR3 totals 12 residues. The CDR3 loop reads CASGGGGNTQYF. The CDR3 region has the DNA TGTGCCAGCGGCGGAGGGGGAAATACGCAGTATTTT.

The chain combines TRBV20-1 with TRBJ1-2, with no clear D. The CDR3 covers 15 residues. Germline values: CDR1 DFQATT, CDR2 SNEGSKA (reference sequence). Trimming left V 0 bases short and J 1 base short, with 12 bases between. The CDR3 sequence is CSAREGVLHNYGYTF. The CDR3 coding sequence is TGCAGTGCTAGAGAGGGAGTCTTACATAACTATGGCTACACCTTC.

J is TRBJ2-2 and V is TRBV21-1; TRBD2, the table's D call, lacks a check against the DNA. TRBV21-1 is a documented pseudogene. The CDR3 extends over 15 amino acids. CDR3 nucleotides: TGTGCCAGGGGGGAGGGGGACCCGAACACCGGGGAGCTGTTTTTT. Amino acid sequence: CARGEGDPNTGELFF.

The genes are TRBV20-1 and TRBJ1-2, with D tentatively TRBD1 (6 bases). The V and J ends lost 6 bases and 4 bases respectively, with 12 bases between them. Germline V gene sequence: CDR1 DFQATT, CDR2 SNEGSKA (reference sequence). The CDR3 runs 12 residues. The CDR3 DNA follows: TGCAGTGCCCCGACAGGAACCTATGGCTACACCTTC. It translates to CSAPTGTYGYTF.

This clonotype occurred a few times. The chain joins TRBV12-3 or TRBV12-4 to TRBJ1-2; D unclear. V was trimmed by 3 bases and J by 6 bases, leaving 11 bases between them. This CDR3 is built from 13 residues. The CDR3 DNA reads as TGTGCCAGCAGTTTTCGACCTCCCAATGGCTACACCTTC. This gives the protein CASSFRPPNGYTF.

Of note for this clonotype: At one end, the junction sequence differs from germline, possibly due to a read error. The chain carries TRBV19 and TRBJ1-2; the D gene is possibly TRBD1 (5 bases). The CDR3 extends over 15 amino acids. Germline loops: CDR1 LNHDA, CDR2 SQIVND (reference sequence). The CDR3 sequence: CASGIDGLSGGGYTF. CDR3 sequence (DNA): TGTGCCAGTGGTATAGATGGACTCAGCGGGGGTGGCTACACCTTC.

The genes are TRBV28 and TRBJ1-5, with D maybe TRBD1 (6 bases). The CDR3 sequence is 13 residues long. Germline CDR1 and CDR2: MDHEN and SYDVKM. The CDR3: CSVWGPSNQPQHF. The CDR3 bases are TGTTCCGTGTGGGGGCCTAGCAATCAGCCCCAGCATTTT. The entire variable domain, with the rest obtained from reference TRBV28 and TRBJ1-5, is as follows: DVKVTQSSRYLVKRTGEKVFLECVQDMDHENMFWYRQDPGLGLRLIYFSYDVKMKEKGDIPEGYSVSREKKERFSLILESASTNQTSMYLCSVWGPSNQPQHFGDGTRLSIL.

This clonotype was seen a few times. V usage is TRBV7-2 and J usage is TRBJ2-3; D is unclear. The CDR3 spans 13 residues. V lost 5 bases and J 4 bases, leaving 10 bases between the germline ends. CDR1 SGHTA and CDR2 FQGNSA come from the germline V gene. DNA for the CDR3: TGTGCCAGCAGCCGTGATGGGGCAGATACGCAGTATTTT. This encodes CASSRDGADTQYF.

A few counts support this clonotype. The chain carries TRBV19 and TRBJ1-6; 8 bases align to TRBD1. The V segment lost 3 bases and the J segment 8 bases; nucleotides outside the gene matches: 3. Germline lookup yields CDR1 LNHDA and CDR2 SQIVND (reference sequence). This CDR3 contains 14 residues. The CDR3 region is CASSIGQGYSPLHF. The CDR3 nucleotides are TGTGCCAGTAGTATCGGACAGGGATATTCACCCCTCCACTTT.

This clonotype was found once. The chain recombines TRBV11-3 with TRBJ1-2; D not resolved. Looked up from germline, CDR1 is SGHNT and CDR2 is YENEEA. V lost 4 bases and J 4 bases, leaving 13 bases between the germline ends. The CDR3 spans 14 residues. CDR3 nucleotides: TGTGCCAGCAGCTCGATGACGGCAAGCTATGGCTACACCTTC. This codes for CASSSMTASYGYTF.

The chain carries TRBV7-2 and TRBJ1-6; 7 bases line up with TRBD1. The CDR3 sequence is 14 residues long. V was clipped by 4 bases and J by 10 bases; unmatched bases: 7. Germline V lookup: CDR1 SGHTA, CDR2 FQGNSA. CDR3 amino acids: CASSSRQGGSPLHF. In DNA, the CDR3 is TGTGCCAGCAGCTCGAGACAGGGTGGCTCACCCCTCCACTTT.

The chain joins TRBV11-3 to TRBJ1-1; a possible D gene is TRBD1 (6 bases). Germline CDR1 is SGHNT and CDR2 is YENEEA. The CDR3 is made up of 15 amino acids. V gave up 6 bases and J gave up 1 base, with 15 bases separating them. CDR3 amino acids: CASRARGAWNTEAFF. In DNA, the CDR3 is TGTGCCAGCAGAGCTAGGGGGGCCTGGAACACTGAAGCTTTCTTT.

This clonotype appeared a few times. The chain joins TRBV7-8 to TRBJ2-2; 9 nucleotides line up with TRBD1. This CDR3 has 16 residues. V lost 2 bases to trimming and J lost 6 bases; unmatched junction nucleotides: 7. CDR1 and CDR2 (germline): SGHVS, FQNEAQ. This CDR3 is CASSLLVTGGPGELFF. In nucleotides, the CDR3 is TGTGCCAGCAGCTTATTGGTGACAGGGGGGCCCGGGGAGCTGTTTTTT. Full variable domain (rest looked up from reference TRBV7-8 and TRBJ2-2): GAGVSQSPRYKVAKRGQDVALRCDPISGHVSLFWYQQALGQGPEFLTYFQNEAQLDKSGLPSDRFFAERPEGSVSTLKIQRTQQEDSAVYLCASSLLVTGGPGELFFGEGSRLTVL.

This chain connects TRBV30 to TRBJ1-2; the D is unclear. Germline CDR1 GTSNPN, CDR2 SVGIG (reference sequence). CDR3 size: 12 residues. Trimming removed 2 bases at V and 5 bases at J, with 9 bases between. For the CDR3, the DNA is TGTGCCTGGAGTAGTTCCCAATATGGCTACACCTTC. Its translation is CAWSSSQYGYTF.

This CDR3 is CASSLQAGTAYEQYF. CDR3 bases: TGTGCCAGCAGCTTACAAGCCGGGACAGCGTACGAGCAGTACTTC. This chain joins TRBV7-8 and TRBJ2-7, with 7 bases that match TRBD1. Germline V gene data show CDR1 as SGHVS and CDR2 as FQNEAQ. The CDR3 runs to 15 residues. J lost 4 bases, V lost 2 bases, and 8 bases had no gene match.

The sample holds a few counts of this clonotype. The rearrangement links TRBV6-1 to TRBJ2-7; the D is unclear. Between the trimmed V and J ends, which lost 4 bases and 2 bases, there was a span of 12 bases. The CDR3 has 14 amino acids. Germline CDR1 reads MNHNS; CDR2 reads SASEGT. CDR3 in DNA: TGTGCCAGCAGTGTTCCATCAAGGCCCTACGAGCAGTACTTC. It codes for CASSVPSRPYEQYF.

J is TRBJ2-5 and V is TRBV7-9, with D tentatively TRBD1 (5 bases). The CDR3 extends over 18 amino acids. Between the trimmed V and J ends, which lost 6 bases and 0 bases, there was a span of 23 bases. CDR1 and CDR2 from the germline V gene are SEHNR and FQNEAQ (reference sequence). The CDR3 region has the DNA TGTGCCAGCAGTTCTAAGGCTGCGCAGGGCCGGTACCAAGAGACCCAGTACTTC. This encodes CASSSKAAQGRYQETQYF.

There are a few counts of this clonotype. The V call is TRBV6-1, the J call TRBJ1-5, with a weak D call TRBD1 (5 bases). V was cut by 7 bases and J by 1 base, with 11 bases left in between. The CDR3 contains 14 residues. Germline V gene lookup returns CDR1 MNHNS and CDR2 SASEGT. The CDR3 nucleotides read TGTGCCAGCACCCCGGGGGGGAGCAATCAGCCCCAGCATTTT. Amino acids: CASTPGGSNQPQHF.

This clonotype was seen a few times. V usage is TRBV7-8 and J usage is TRBJ1-1, with D possibly TRBD1 on 5 matching bases. The CDR3 totals 15 residues. V was pared by 5 bases and J by 1 base, with 14 bases between. Germline CDR1 SGHVS, CDR2 FQNEAQ. For the CDR3, the DNA is TGTGCCAGCAGCCAAACCGACAGTGGGAACACTGAAGCTTTCTTT. It is translated as CASSQTDSGNTEAFF.

The rearrangement uses TRBV6-5 and TRBJ1-1, with D hard to call. This CDR3 contains 16 residues. CDR1 is MNHEY and CDR2 is SVGAGI in the germline V gene. The V and J ends lost 2 bases and 2 bases respectively, with 15 bases between them. CDR3 DNA: TGTGCCAGCAGTTACGTGGCATTTGGGAGTAACACTGAAGCTTTCTTT. Translating gives CASSYVAFGSNTEAFF.

This clonotype occurred a few times. The J gene is TRBJ1-5, the V gene TRBV28; no definite D call. CDR3 length equals 11 residues. V was clipped by 6 bases and J by 3 bases, with 3 bases between them. The V gene's germline CDR1 is MDHEN and CDR2 SYDVKM. In DNA form, the CDR3 reads TGTGCCAGCAGCTACAATCAGCCCCAGCATTTT. Encoded protein: CASSYNQPQHF. The complete variable domain, with remaining parts taken from reference TRBV28 and TRBJ1-5, reads DVKVTQSSRYLVKRTGEKVFLECVQDMDHENMFWYRQDPGLGLRLIYFSYDVKMKEKGDIPEGYSVSREKKERFSLILESASTNQTSMYLCASSYNQPQHFGDGTRLSIL.

The V and J genes are TRBV19 and TRBJ2-6; a possible D gene is TRBD1 (5 bases). From germline, CDR1 is LNHDA and CDR2 SQIVND (reference sequence). With 7 bases removed from V and 0 bases from J, the gap between germline ends came to 10 bases. This CDR3 spans 15 amino acids. The CDR3 DNA is TGTGCCAGTACCTGGCAGGGCTCTGGGGCCAACGTCCTGACTTTC. Translated, it gives CASTWQGSGANVLTF.

This chain connects TRBV12-3 or TRBV12-4 to TRBJ1-5; D is unresolved. There are 14 residues in the CDR3. Trimming removed 3 bases from V and 0 bases from J, with 6 bases in between. The CDR3: CASSFSPSNQPQHF. CDR3 nucleotide sequence: TGTGCCAGCAGTTTTAGCCCTAGCAATCAGCCCCAGCATTTT.